Below are 23 T cell receptor beta chains sequenced from a single sample in a study of OX40 agonist ivuxolimab in advanced cancers. Clones were sequenced by immunoSEQ multiplex PCR, and TCRdb holds only the in-frame ones, with some missing. The sample includes approximately 35,000 clones, 70% to 80% of them seen just once. Here the sequenced sample was CD4+ or CD8+ T cells sorted from blood, taken in a trial of the OX40 agonist ivuxolimab. These receptors originate from an adult with an advanced solid tumor such as melanoma, head and neck, liver or kidney cancer.

A single count supports this clone. The chain uses TRBV11-3 and TRBJ2-5, with D possibly called TRBD1 or TRBD2 (5 bases each). V lost 1 base to trimming and J lost 0 bases, with 6 bases between them. The CDR3 spans 14 residues. Germline V gene data show CDR1 as SGHNT and CDR2 as YENEEA. CDR3 protein: CASSLGGYQETQYF. The CDR3, as DNA: TGTGCCAGCAGCTTAGGGGGGTACCAAGAGACCCAGTACTTC.

The chain couples TRBV6-6 to TRBJ2-1; tentative D call: TRBD2 (5 bases). Between the trimmed V and J ends, which lost 6 bases and 1 base, there was a span of 13 bases. This CDR3 spans 15 amino acids. The germline V gene encodes CDR1 MNHNY and CDR2 SVGAGI (reference sequence). Here the CDR3 reads CASRVGRGSYNEQFF. DNA for the CDR3: TGTGCCAGCAGGGTAGGTCGGGGTTCCTACAATGAGCAGTTCTTC.

The chain carries TRBV19 and TRBJ2-1; TRBD1 might be the D (5 bases). The germline V gene encodes CDR1 LNHDA and CDR2 SQIVND (reference sequence). The CDR3 totals 13 residues. V lost 1 base and J 4 bases, leaving 5 bases between the germline ends. CDR3 loop: CASSIAGYNEQFF. The CDR3, as DNA: TGTGCCAGTAGTATAGCAGGGTACAATGAGCAGTTCTTC.

The chain recombines TRBV19 with TRBJ2-5, with 7 nucleotides matching TRBD2. The CDR3 contains 16 residues. Trimming removed 3 bases from V and 4 bases from J; junction bases left unmatched: 11. The germline V gene has CDR1 LNHDA and CDR2 SQIVND (reference sequence). In DNA, the CDR3 is TGTGCCAGTAGTATCTCCCTTACGGGGGGATTAGAGACCCAGTACTTC. It specifies CASSISLTGGLETQYF.

The CDR3 loop is CAWRWTSATGELFF. CDR3 nucleotides: TGTGCCTGGAGATGGACTAGCGCCACCGGGGAGCTGTTTTTT. The rearrangement uses TRBV30 and TRBJ2-2; 9 nucleotides line up with TRBD2. CDR1 is GTSNPN and CDR2 is SVGIG in the germline V gene (reference sequence). There are 14 residues in the CDR3. Trimming took 3 bases from V and 4 from J; bases not matched to a gene: 3.

In this sample, this clone is medium-sized (0.01 to 0.1%). The chain uses TRBV7-9 and TRBJ2-7; TRBD1 matches at 9 bases. CDR1 is SEHNR, CDR2 FQNEAQ, per germline (reference sequence). J was trimmed by 0 bases and V by 2 bases; bases with no gene match: 5. This CDR3 is 16 amino acids long. In DNA form, the CDR3 reads TGTGCCAGCAGCTTATCGACAGGGGGAAGCTCCTACGAGCAGTACTTC. The encoded protein is CASSLSTGGSSYEQYF.

The chain joins TRBV5-4 to TRBJ1-3; D perhaps matches TRBD1 (6 bases). The CDR3 is made up of 14 amino acids. Germline CDR1 and CDR2: SGHNT and YYREEE (reference sequence). The V end was cut by 1 base, the J end by 3 bases, with 8 bases between. CDR3 sequence (DNA): TGTGCCAGCAGCTTGCAGGGGCTTGGAAACACCATATATTTT. Residues: CASSLQGLGNTIYF.

The chain uses TRBV6-5 and TRBJ1-6, with a possible D match to TRBD1 (5 bases). The germline V gene encodes CDR1 MNHEY and CDR2 SVGAGI. The CDR3 totals 15 residues. V lost 5 bases and J 5 bases, leaving 13 bases between the germline ends. The CDR3: CASSRGGDNNSPLHF. CDR3 nucleotide sequence: TGTGCCAGCAGTCGGGGGGGGGATAATAATTCACCCCTCCACTTT.

This chain joins TRBV29-1 and TRBJ1-2, with D possibly matching TRBD1 (6 bases). The CDR3 has 16 amino acids. With 3 bases removed from V and 8 bases from J, the gap between germline ends came to 25 bases. CDR1 is SQVTM and CDR2 is ANQGSEA in the germline V gene. The chain's CDR3 is CSVDSTGAGASKGYTF. The CDR3 DNA is TGCAGCGTTGATTCAACGGGGGCAGGGGCATCCAAAGGCTACACCTTC.

The V gene is TRBV10-1, the J gene TRBJ2-3, with 11 bases aligning to TRBD2. This CDR3 region has 14 residues. Germline CDR1 WNHNN, CDR2 SYGVQD (reference sequence). V was clipped by 2 bases and J by 9 bases; unmatched bases: 4. The CDR3 sequence: CASSEQTSGVTQYF. The CDR3 DNA follows: TGCGCCAGCAGTGAGCAGACTAGCGGGGTAACGCAGTATTTT.

This chain links TRBV2 with TRBJ1-1; 10 bases map to TRBD1. J was trimmed by 2 bases and V by 9 bases; bases with no gene match: 3. Germline CDR1 is SNHLY and CDR2 is FYNNEI. The CDR3 loop spans 13 amino acids. The DNA for the CDR3 is TGTGCCAGGGGGACAGGGGATAACACTGAAGCTTTCTTT. It yields the protein CARGTGDNTEAFF.

This clone was detected a few times. V gene TRBV10-3 combines with J gene TRBJ1-2; 9 bases are shared with TRBD1. The CDR3 is made up of 13 amino acids. V was clipped by 5 bases and J by 8 bases; unmatched bases: 6. Germline CDR1 and CDR2: ENHRY and SYGVKD. The CDR3 region is CAISPGQGGGYTF. CDR3 nucleotides: TGTGCCATCAGTCCGGGACAGGGTGGCGGCTACACCTTC.

The gene calls are TRBV5-1 and TRBJ2-1, with D tentatively TRBD2 (6 bases). The V end lost 2 bases, the J end lost 7 bases, and 16 bases lay between the germline ends. The CDR3 loop spans 15 amino acids. From germline, CDR1 is SGHRS and CDR2 YFSETQ. CDR3 protein: CASSFLGQEGNEQFF. The CDR3 DNA is TGCGCCAGCAGCTTTTTGGGGCAGGAGGGAAATGAGCAGTTCTTC.

This chain connects TRBV10-2 to TRBJ1-5; D gene unclear. Germline V CDR1 and CDR2: WSHSY, SAAADI. This CDR3 comprises 13 residues. V lost 4 bases to trimming and J lost 6 bases, with 10 bases between them. The CDR3 DNA follows: TGCGCCAGCAGTGTTGTAGGGATTCAGCCCCAGCATTTT. Encoded protein: CASSVVGIQPQHF.

The chain is built from TRBV6-5 and TRBJ1-1, with D possibly being TRBD1 (6 bases). Deletions cut 2 bases from V and 5 bases from J, with 9 bases between. The CDR3 consists of 13 residues. Germline V CDR1 and CDR2: MNHEY, SVGAGI. CDR3 sequence: CASSYRGGTEAFF. CDR3 sequence (DNA): TGTGCCAGCAGTTACAGGGGGGGGACTGAAGCTTTCTTT.

The rearrangement uses TRBV7-9 and TRBJ1-1; 11 nucleotides line up with TRBD1. The CDR3 is 16 amino acids. V lost 2 bases and J lost 5; bases outside the gene matches: 7. Germline-derived CDR1 and CDR2 are SEHNR and FQNEAQ (reference sequence). CDR3 nucleotide sequence: TGTGCCAGCAGCTTATTATCGGGACAGGGGGGGACTGAAGCTTTCTTT. It codes for CASSLLSGQGGTEAFF.

V usage is TRBV6-1 and J usage is TRBJ2-1, with 14 positions matching TRBD2. Germline loops: CDR1 MNHNS, CDR2 SASEGT. The trim removed 1 base at V and 9 bases at J, leaving 2 bases unmatched. The CDR3 is 15 residues long. This chain's CDR3 is CASSEGLAGGLEQFF. CDR3 nucleotides: TGTGCCAGCAGTGAAGGACTAGCGGGGGGGCTTGAGCAGTTCTTC.

The chain links TRBV30 to TRBJ1-1; 8 bases match TRBD1. CDR1 is GTSNPN, CDR2 SVGIG, per germline (reference sequence). J was trimmed by 6 bases and V by 2 bases; bases with no gene match: 5. This CDR3 is built from 13 residues. CDR3: CAWSRTGMSEAFF. The CDR3 nucleotides are TGTGCCTGGAGTCGGACAGGGATGTCTGAAGCTTTCTTT.

The V and J genes are TRBV10-3 and TRBJ1-6, with D maybe TRBD1 (6 bases). The CDR3 contains 13 residues. The germline V gene encodes CDR1 ENHRY and CDR2 SYGVKD. V gave up 9 bases and J gave up 8 bases, with 14 bases separating them. The CDR3 here is CAIRDTRDSPLHF. The CDR3 DNA follows: TGTGCCATACGGGACACTCGGGATTCACCCCTCCACTTT.

The rearrangement links TRBV18 to TRBJ1-3; D not certain. V was cut by 2 bases and J by 1 base, with 6 bases left in between. CDR1 KGHSH and CDR2 LQKENI come from the germline V gene. There are 14 residues in the CDR3. DNA for the CDR3: TGTGCCAGCTCACCAGTTGATTCTGGAAACACCATATATTTT. It translates to CASSPVDSGNTIYF.

The CDR3 nucleotides are TGTGCCAGCAGCTTAGTTCTCGGCCGAGCGGGCACCGGGGAGCTGTTTTTT. Its protein product is CASSLVLGRAGTGELFF. V and J are TRBV11-2 and TRBJ2-2; tentative D call: TRBD2 (6 bases). In germline, CDR1 is SGHAT, CDR2 FQNNGV. Trimming shortened V by 1 base and J by 4 bases, and 16 bases separated the two germline ends. The CDR3 spans 17 residues.

The V call is TRBV27, the J call TRBJ1-6; 7 bases agree with TRBD1. With 6 bases clipped from V and 6 bases from J, the junction kept 14 bases outside the gene matches. This CDR3 has 17 residues. Germline CDR1 MNHEY, CDR2 SMNVEV (reference sequence). In nucleotides, the CDR3 is TGTGCCAGCAGGACATACTACAGGGGTCGGAGTAATTCACCCCTCCACTTT. The encoded protein is CASRTYYRGRSNSPLHF.

V gene TRBV4-2 combines with J gene TRBJ1-4; D is possibly TRBD1 (5 bases). CDR1 is LGHNA, CDR2 YNFKEQ, per germline. This CDR3 is built from 16 residues. The V end lost 0 bases, the J end lost 7 bases, and 15 bases lay between the germline ends. The CDR3 region has the DNA TGTGCCAGCAGCCAAGATCGGAGGGGAGAGGGTGAAAAACTGTTTTTT. Amino acid sequence: CASSQDRRGEGEKLFF.